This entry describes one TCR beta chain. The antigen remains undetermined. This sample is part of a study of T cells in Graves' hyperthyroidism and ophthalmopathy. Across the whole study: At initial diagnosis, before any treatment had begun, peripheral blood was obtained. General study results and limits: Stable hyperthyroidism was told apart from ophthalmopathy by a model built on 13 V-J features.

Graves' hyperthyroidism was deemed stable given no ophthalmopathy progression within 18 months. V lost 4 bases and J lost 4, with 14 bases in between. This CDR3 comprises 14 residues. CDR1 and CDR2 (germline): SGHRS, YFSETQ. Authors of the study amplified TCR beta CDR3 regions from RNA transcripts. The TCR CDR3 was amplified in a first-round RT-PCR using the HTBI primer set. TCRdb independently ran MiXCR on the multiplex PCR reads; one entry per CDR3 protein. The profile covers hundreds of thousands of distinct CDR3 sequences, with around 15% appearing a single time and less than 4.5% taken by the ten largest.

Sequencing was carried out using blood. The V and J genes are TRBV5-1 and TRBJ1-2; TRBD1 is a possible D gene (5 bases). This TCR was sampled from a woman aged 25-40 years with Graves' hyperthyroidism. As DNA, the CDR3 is TGCGCCAGCAGCGCCTCGGGACGCGCCTATGGCTACACCTTC. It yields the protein CASSASGRAYGYTF.